This T cell receptor (beta chain) was retrieved from a study of blood T cell repertoires in COVID-19. In this sample, this clone turned up once. V was pared by 6 bases and J by 3 bases, with 13 bases of the junction left unmatched. This CDR3 has 16 residues. Germline-derived CDR1 and CDR2 are MNHEY and SVGEGT. Clones were sequenced by immunoSEQ multiplex PCR, and TCRdb holds only the in-frame ones, with some missing. The sample has tens of thousands of clones; around nine tenths are singletons. This receptor was obtained from a man in his 60s with acute or convalescent COVID-19. Sequencing was performed on peripheral blood. The rearrangement joins TRBV6-2 or TRBV6-3 to TRBJ1-2; 7 positions agree with TRBD1. In nucleotides, the CDR3 is TGTGCCAGCAGCTATTTCCCGGGACAGCTCGACTATGGCTACACCTTC. This translates into CASSYFPGQLDYGYTF.